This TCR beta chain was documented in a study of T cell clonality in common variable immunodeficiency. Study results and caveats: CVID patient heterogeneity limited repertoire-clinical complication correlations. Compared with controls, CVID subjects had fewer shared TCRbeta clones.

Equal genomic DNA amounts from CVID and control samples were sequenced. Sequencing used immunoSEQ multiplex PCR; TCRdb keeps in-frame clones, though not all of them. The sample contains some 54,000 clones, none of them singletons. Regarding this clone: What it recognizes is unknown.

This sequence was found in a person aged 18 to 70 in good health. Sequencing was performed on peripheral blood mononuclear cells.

This CDR3 reads CASSLGQGYQPQHF. The part of the CDR3 DNA that was read is TGTGCCAGCAGCTTAGGACAGGGTTATCAGCCC. The chain employs TRBV7-9 and TRBJ1-5, with 7 bases aligning to TRBD1. The DNA ends 3 residues before the CDR3 does, and the rest of the CDR3 is filled in from the germline J gene. This CDR3 has 14 residues. Germline-derived CDR1 and CDR2 are SEHNR and FQNEAQ (reference sequence). The J segment lost 5 bases and the V segment lost 1 base, leaving 2 bases of the junction unmatched.